These 8 T cell receptor beta chains were all obtained from the same sample, sequenced in a study of radiation and T cells in renal cell carcinoma. TCRdb's copy holds only in-frame clones and misses some; the assay was immunoSEQ multiplex PCR. The top ten hold about 11% of the sample, which has about 170,000 clones, about 85% seen once. Indicated time point: blood 4 weeks post-SBRT, at nephrectomy. Indicated treatment: 15 Gy SBRT to primary tumor, nephrectomy 4 weeks later. The sequencing used blood, collected from a patient whose treatment included radiotherapy and nephrectomy. Receptor source: a woman aged 45-65 years with renal cell carcinoma.

The chain links TRBV5-1 to TRBJ2-5; D possibly corresponds to TRBD1 (6 bases). The CDR3 spans 18 residues. Trimming left V 5 bases short and J 5 bases short, with 28 bases between. Germline CDR1 reads SGHRS; CDR2 reads YFSETQ. The CDR3 nucleotides are TGCGCCAGCAGTTCAACCGCACAGGGTTTGTCAACAAGTGAGACCCAGTACTTC. Translation gives CASSSTAQGLSTSETQYF.

The chain uses TRBV7-9 and TRBJ1-2, with D perhaps matching TRBD1 (6 bases). V was shortened by 2 bases and J by 8 bases, with 18 bases between the two germline ends. Germline V lookup: CDR1 SEHNR, CDR2 FQNEAQ (reference sequence). The CDR3 spans 15 residues. CDR3 residues: CASSLLWHRDSGYTF. The CDR3 coding sequence is TGTGCCAGCAGCTTATTGTGGCACAGGGACTCCGGCTACACCTTC.

As for this clone: Other DNA sequences in the sample encode the same CDR3. The chain employs TRBV7-9 and TRBJ2-2, with D unresolved. This CDR3 is 12 amino acids long. Germline V CDR1 and CDR2: SEHNR, FQNEAQ (reference sequence). V lost 4 bases and J 5 bases, leaving 5 bases between the germline ends. The CDR3 DNA follows: TGTGCCAGCAGCTCGGAGACCGGGGAGCTGTTTTTT. It specifies CASSSETGELFF.

The rearrangement joins TRBV21-1 to TRBJ2-7; TRBD1, as called in the table, went unchecked against the DNA. TRBV21-1 is termed a pseudogene. The CDR3 is 16 amino acids. CDR3 bases: TGTGCCAGCAGCAAATATCAGGGCGACCCTACCTACGAGCAGTACTTC. It encodes CASSKYQGDPTYEQYF.

The chain couples TRBV10-1 to TRBJ1-2; D not certain. The CDR3 covers 15 residues. Per germline, CDR1 WNHNN and CDR2 SYGVQD (reference sequence). V gave up 5 bases and J gave up 4 bases, with 17 bases separating them. The CDR3 here is CASSPDREDRYGYTF. In DNA, the CDR3 is TGCGCCAGCAGTCCAGATAGGGAAGACCGCTATGGCTACACCTTC.

Notes on this clone: The sample has other DNA sequences that encode this CDR3 too. The V and J genes are TRBV6-5 and TRBJ1-1; no clear D. This CDR3 has 13 residues. The germline gives CDR1 MNHEY, CDR2 SVGAGI. V was clipped by 2 bases and J by 2 bases, with 6 bases between them. Here the CDR3 reads CASSYETNTEAFF. DNA for the CDR3: TGTGCCAGCAGTTACGAGACCAACACTGAAGCTTTCTTT.

In regard to this clone: One end of the junction varies from germline; a read error may be responsible. Other DNA sequences from this sample encode an identical CDR3 as well. This chain connects TRBV15 to TRBJ2-7; maybe TRBD1 (5 bases). The CDR3 totals 14 residues. The germline CDR1 and CDR2 sequences are LNHNV and YYDKDF (reference sequence). CDR3 region: CATSRQGGSYEQYF. The DNA of the CDR3 is TGTGCCACCAGCAGACAGGGTGGCTCCTATGAGCAGTACTTC.

The rearrangement joins TRBV5-1 to TRBJ2-7; D is uncertain. The CDR3 runs to 12 residues. The germline gives CDR1 SGHRS, CDR2 YFSETQ. V was pared by 3 bases and J by 6 bases, with 10 bases between. DNA of the CDR3: TGCGCCAGCAGCTGGGCTTCGGGCGAGCAGTACTTC. Amino acids: CASSWASGEQYF.